This T cell receptor (beta chain) is from a study of T cell responses to AZD1222 COVID-19 vaccine. The assay was immunoSEQ multiplex PCR, and TCRdb's table has in-frame clones only and misses some. The sample lists 44,000 or so clones; around 77% were seen once. Sequenced here: peripheral blood, sampled 28 days after the second dose of the MenACWY control vaccine. The TCR was taken from an adult who received the MenACWY meningococcal vaccine as a control.

The CDR3 DNA sequence: TGTGCCAGCAGCTTAGGGACTAGCGGGGCGCTAGCCAAAAACATTCAGTACTTC. This translates into CASSLGTSGALAKNIQYF. This chain links TRBV7-9 with TRBJ2-4; 12 bases map to TRBD2. Germline loops: CDR1 SEHNR, CDR2 FQNEAQ (reference sequence). CDR3 length: 18 amino acids. V lost 1 base and J lost 0; bases outside the gene matches: 4.